This paragraph reports one T cell receptor beta chain. Its antigen is unidentified. The sample belongs to a study of T cell responses to AZD1222 COVID-19 vaccine. Study-level findings and limits: Spike was spanned by vaccine-associated CD4 TCRs, with dominance at 160-218 and 743-854. Increased Spike-specific TCR breadth and depth were observed after two AZD1222 doses. Clonal diversity was possibly underestimated, and the donors were mostly white British, with more females.

Generated by immunoSEQ multiplex PCR, the TCRdb table keeps only in-frame clones and is missing some. In the table there are under 75,000 clones, approximately 84% of which are singletons. The source was peripheral blood, collected on day 0 of AZD1222 vaccination. This sequence originates from an adult in good health.

The CDR3 region is CACYLGDRNEKLFF. CDR3 nucleotide sequence: TGTGCCTGTTATCTAGGAGACAGGAATGAAAAACTGTTTTTT. The J gene is TRBJ1-4, the V gene TRBV30; the D gene is possibly TRBD1 (6 bases). V shed 6 bases and J shed 5 bases, with 16 bases lying between them. The germline V gene has CDR1 GTSNPN and CDR2 SVGIG (reference sequence). The CDR3 runs to 14 residues.